This TCR beta chain was recovered during a study of blood T cell repertoires in COVID-19. TCRdb's table, derived via immunoSEQ multiplex PCR, lists solely in-frame clones and lacks some. The repertoire holds 200,000 to 300,000 clones, with 88% as singletons. The CDR3 consists of 11 residues. The germline V and J ends were trimmed by 3 bases and 11 bases, with 10 bases remaining between them. This sequence joins TRBV12-3 or TRBV12-4 and TRBJ1-1; D possibly corresponds to TRBD1 (6 bases). Specimen: PBMCs or T cells enriched from blood (not recorded which). This receptor was obtained from a woman aged 40 to 55 with acute COVID-19. CDR3 protein: CASSFLGAAFF. The CDR3 coding sequence is TGTGCCAGCAGTTTCTTGGGGGCGGCTTTCTTT.